This T cell receptor (beta chain) was found in a study of STAT3 mutations in large granular lymphocyte leukemia. On the study more broadly: Canonical activating STAT3 mutations were detected in roughly half of the longitudinally sequenced T-LGLL patients.

Measured with immunoSEQ multiplex PCR; TCRdb has only the in-frame clones, and not every one. The sample has about 15,000 clones; around 90% are singletons. The length of the CDR3 is 15 residues. CDR1 and CDR2 (germline): SGHRS, YFSETQ. V was pared by 4 bases and J by 6 bases, with 9 bases of the junction left unmatched. Study-level findings and limits: Differing intervals and regimens complicate linking therapy response to clone burden. Persisting codominant clonotypes may have hidden a small pathogenic clone. TCR clonotype switching after therapy occurred in about 35% of the 18 patients. At least one immunodominant TCR beta clonotype appeared in every T-cell large granular lymphocyte leukemia patient.

On this clone: What it recognizes is unknown.

The sequenced material came from peripheral blood mononuclear cells. The chain joins TRBV5-1 to TRBJ1-2; 10 nucleotides line up with TRBD1. This TCR came from a woman aged 50 to 65 with T-cell large granular lymphocyte leukemia. Some clones in this sample may be carry-over from other donors' samples. CDR3 amino acids: CASSRDPGQGNGYTF. In nucleotides, the CDR3 is TGCGCCAGCAGCCGGGATCCGGGACAGGGGAATGGCTACACCTTC.